This T cell receptor (beta chain) was documented in a study of blood T cell repertoires in COVID-19 (dated by TCRdb to 2018 to 2020). Describing the broader study: Samples from collaborators originated in the United States, Italy and Spain and spanned both the acute and convalescent phases of COVID-19. Subjects who had been exposed to COVID-19, were actively infected with it, or had recovered from it provided the deeply sampled blood TCRbeta repertoires that made up the dataset. The samples were drawn from the first 160 participants of the ongoing ImmuneRACE study and from under 1,500 subjects provided by 6 global collaborators. A freely available public database, intended as a resource for researchers studying the immune response to SARS-CoV-2, is where the repertoires were released. Where available, HLA class I and class II types were obtained from metadata supplied by the sample provider rather than from assay-based typing. Nearly every sample came with metadata listing a de-identified subject ID, COVID-19 status, age in years and sex. The prospective study material was composed of cDNA or gDNA derived from T cells, B-cell-depleted T cells, or PBMCs. Findings and caveats that apply to the study as a whole: How much clinical and demographic metadata was included differed by source and by participant, and the metadata was provided uncurated.

From the germline V gene (reference sequence), CDR1 is LNHDA and CDR2 is SQIVND. Taken from cysteine to phenylalanine, the CDR3 has 14 residues. The only DNA kept is the CDR3, 42 bases in frame from the first base. V is trimmed back by 3 bases and J by 5 bases, and the junction contains 5 bases that no gene match accounts for. The immunoSEQ Assay, a bias-controlled multiplex PCR, was used to amplify TCRbeta CDR3 regions from genomic DNA. The published analysis was carried out like this. Within the assay, amplification of reference gene primers was used to estimate how many nucleated cells each sample contained. To quantify the absolute abundance of each unique TCRbeta CDR3 rearrangement, sequence reads were collapsed and filtered. For each sample, productive Simpson clonality was calculated by taking the square root of Simpson's diversity index across productive rearrangements. Sourced from immuneACCESS, this table was stored by TCRdb with only in-frame sequences that have V and J called. A share of the clones is absent; for the studies checked, an unresolved V gene accounts for under half, and the remainder has no known explanation. V, J and clone size are those of that table, while D and trimming were read from the DNA. This sample comprises approximately 150,000 clones, about four fifths of them detected only once. Roughly 4.8% of the sample rests with the top ten.

Whole blood was collected in K2EDTA tubes by collaborating institutions according to the institutions' own protocols. For TCRbeta analysis, collaborator samples were shipped as frozen whole blood, as isolated PBMCs, or as DNA extracted from either sample type. With respect to this clone: Its antigen remains undetermined. Per-nucleotide qualities are absent, and no much larger clonotype sits a single base away.

This chain joins TRBV19 to TRBJ1-1; TRBD1 agrees with 8 junctional bases. The specimen sequenced was peripheral blood. The sequence came from a human donor in a cohort sampled during active COVID-19. The CDR3 has the sequence CASSITGGGTEAFF. The nucleotides are TGTGCCAGTAGTATTACAGGGGGGGGGACTGAAGCTTTCTTT.